The TCR beta chain described here comes from a study of spatial heterogeneity in lung cancer. For the study at large: Fewer alpha-chain than beta-chain sequences were consistently detected.

Time point indicated: sample taken at primary tumor resection. Whole RNA, isolated from tumor, nontumor lung or frozen PBMC, was sequenced without prior sorting. Donation came from 70 or so patients with untreated early-stage non-small cell lung cancer. This clonotype was found many times. CDR1 and CDR2 (germline): KGHDR, SFDVKD. This CDR3 comprises 17 residues. The V and J ends lost 5 bases and 3 bases respectively, with 22 bases between them. On each TCR cDNA molecule, a unique molecular identifier was present. Each CDR3 protein is one row after TCRdb ran MiXCR on the 5' RACE reads. The sample contains about 10,000 distinct CDR3 sequences, 5% to 6.5% of which appear only once.

The clonotype comes from a male donor with early-stage non-small cell lung cancer. This material consisted of PBMCs, taken at surgery. This chain links TRBV24-1 with TRBJ2-7; D may be TRBD1 or TRBD2 (5 bases each). The chain's CDR3 is CATSGGETVSIFYEQYF. The DNA of the CDR3 is TGTGCCACCAGTGGAGGGGAGACTGTTTCCATTTTCTACGAGCAGTACTTC.